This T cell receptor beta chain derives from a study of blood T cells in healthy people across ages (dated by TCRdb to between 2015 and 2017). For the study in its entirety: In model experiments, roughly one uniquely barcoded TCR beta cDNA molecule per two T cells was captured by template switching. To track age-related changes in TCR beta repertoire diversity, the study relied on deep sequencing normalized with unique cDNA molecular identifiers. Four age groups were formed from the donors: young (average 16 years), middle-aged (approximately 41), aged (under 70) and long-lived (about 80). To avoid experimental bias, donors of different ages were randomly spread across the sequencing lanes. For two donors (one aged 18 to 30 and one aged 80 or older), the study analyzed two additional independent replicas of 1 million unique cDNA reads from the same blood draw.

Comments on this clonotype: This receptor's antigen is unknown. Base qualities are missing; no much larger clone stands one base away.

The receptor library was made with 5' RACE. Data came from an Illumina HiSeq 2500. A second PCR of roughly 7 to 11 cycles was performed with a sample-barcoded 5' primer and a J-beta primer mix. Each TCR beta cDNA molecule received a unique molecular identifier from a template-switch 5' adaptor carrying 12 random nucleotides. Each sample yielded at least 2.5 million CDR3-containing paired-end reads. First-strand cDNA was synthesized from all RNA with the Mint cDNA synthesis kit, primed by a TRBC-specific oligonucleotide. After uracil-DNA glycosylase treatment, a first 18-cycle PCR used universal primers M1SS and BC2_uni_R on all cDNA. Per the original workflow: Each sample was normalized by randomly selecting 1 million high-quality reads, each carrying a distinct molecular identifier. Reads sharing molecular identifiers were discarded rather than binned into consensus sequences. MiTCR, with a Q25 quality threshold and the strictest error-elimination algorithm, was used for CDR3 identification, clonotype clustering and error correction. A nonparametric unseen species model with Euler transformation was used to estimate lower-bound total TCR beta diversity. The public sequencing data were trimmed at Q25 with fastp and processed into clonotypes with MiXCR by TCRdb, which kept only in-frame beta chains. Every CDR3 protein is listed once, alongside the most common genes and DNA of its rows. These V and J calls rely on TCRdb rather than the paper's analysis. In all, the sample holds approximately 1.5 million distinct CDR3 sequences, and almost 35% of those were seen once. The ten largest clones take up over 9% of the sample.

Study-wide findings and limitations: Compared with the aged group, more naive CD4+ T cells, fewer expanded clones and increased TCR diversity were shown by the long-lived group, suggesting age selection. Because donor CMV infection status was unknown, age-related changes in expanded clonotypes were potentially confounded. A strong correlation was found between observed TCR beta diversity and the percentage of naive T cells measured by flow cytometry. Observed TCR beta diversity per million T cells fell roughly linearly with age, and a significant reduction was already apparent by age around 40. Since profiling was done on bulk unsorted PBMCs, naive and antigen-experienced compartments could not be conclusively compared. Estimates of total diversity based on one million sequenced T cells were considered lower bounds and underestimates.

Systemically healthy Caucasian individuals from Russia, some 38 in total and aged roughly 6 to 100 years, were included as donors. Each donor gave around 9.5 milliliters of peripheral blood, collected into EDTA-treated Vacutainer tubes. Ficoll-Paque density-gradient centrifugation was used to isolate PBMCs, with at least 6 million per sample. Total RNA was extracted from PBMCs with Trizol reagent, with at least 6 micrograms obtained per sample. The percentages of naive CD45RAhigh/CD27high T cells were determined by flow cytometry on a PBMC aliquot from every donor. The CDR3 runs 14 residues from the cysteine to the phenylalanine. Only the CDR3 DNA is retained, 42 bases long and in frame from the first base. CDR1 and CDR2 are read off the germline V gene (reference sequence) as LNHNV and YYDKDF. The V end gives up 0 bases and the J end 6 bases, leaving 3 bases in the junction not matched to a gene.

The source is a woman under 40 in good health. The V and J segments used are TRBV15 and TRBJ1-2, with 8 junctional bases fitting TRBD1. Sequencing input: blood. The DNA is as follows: TGTGCCACCAGCAGAGAGGGACAGGCCCATGGCTACACCTTC. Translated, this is CATSREGQAHGYTF.